A single sample is the source of the 24 T cell receptor beta chains below, sequenced in a study of cytomegalovirus exposure and HLA in healthy donors. Researchers ran the PCR with 60 Vbeta and 13 Jbeta primers. TCRdb's table, derived via immunoSEQ multiplex PCR, lists solely in-frame clones and lacks some. The sample lists 65,000 to 85,000 clones; approximately 70% were seen once. The source material was PBMCs. Source of these receptors: a man aged 55 to 70 in good health and CMV-seropositive.

The rearrangement links TRBV27 to TRBJ1-6; TRBD1 agrees at 10 bases. Trimming at V came to 7 bases and at J to 6 bases, leaving 9 bases not matched to a gene. Germline CDR1 reads MNHEY; CDR2 reads SMNVEV (reference sequence). The CDR3 is 16 residues long. The CDR3 region has the DNA TGTGCCAGCATGGGATACGGGACAGGGGTTAATTCACCCCTCCACTTT. It encodes CASMGYGTGVNSPLHF.

The V call is TRBV7-2, the J call TRBJ2-3, with TRBD1 as a possible D gene (5 bases). This CDR3 is built from 15 residues. The germline CDR1 and CDR2 sequences are SGHTA and FQGNSA. Trimming took off 4 bases at V and 6 bases at J, with 17 bases between the two ends. The CDR3 sequence: CASSSQRGGWDTQYF. The CDR3 coding sequence is TGTGCCAGCAGCTCCCAAAGGGGCGGATGGGATACGCAGTATTTT.

CDR3 nucleotides: TGTGCCACCTCCAGGGGGCAAGAGGAGACCCAGTACTTC. Translating gives CATSRGQEETQYF. V usage is TRBV6-1 and J usage is TRBJ2-5; 8 nucleotides line up with TRBD1. Germline CDR1 reads MNHNS; CDR2 reads SASEGT. The CDR3 consists of 13 residues. The J segment lost 5 bases and the V segment lost 10 bases, leaving 9 bases of the junction unmatched.

V usage is TRBV7-2 and J usage is TRBJ2-1; 10 nucleotides line up with TRBD2. Germline V gene sequence: CDR1 SGHTA, CDR2 FQGNSA. The V gene end was trimmed by 3 bases and the J gene end by 7 bases; junction bases not matched to a gene: 9. CDR3 length equals 16 residues. The CDR3 nucleotides are TGTGCCAGCAGCTTCTTTCTAGCGGGGGCGGGAAATGAGCAGTTCTTC. It is translated as CASSFFLAGAGNEQFF. The variable domain in full, with the rest retrieved from reference TRBV7-2 and TRBJ2-1, is GAGVSQSPSNKVTEKGKDVELRCDPISGHTALYWYRQSLGQGLEFLIYFQGNSAPDKSGLPSDRFSAERTGGSVSTLTIQRTQQEDSAVYLCASSFFLAGAGNEQFFGPGTRLTVL.

For this clone: Sequence at one end of the junction differs from germline and may be a read error. This CDR3 reads CASCLGAPYTGELFF. Here the CDR3 DNA reads TGCGCCAGCTGCTTAGGAGCTCCATACACCGGGGAGCTGTTTTTT. V is TRBV5-1 and J is TRBJ2-2; D is ambiguous. There are 15 residues in the CDR3. Germline lookup yields CDR1 SGHRS and CDR2 YFSETQ. The complete variable domain, with remaining parts taken from reference TRBV5-1 and TRBJ2-2, reads KAGVTQTPRYLIKTRGQQVTLSCSPISGHRSVSWYQQTPGQGLQFLFEYFSETQRNKGNFPGRFSGRQFSNSRSEMNVSTLELGDSALYLCASCLGAPYTGELFFGEGSRLTVL.

The chain combines TRBV5-6 with TRBJ2-1, with a tentative D call TRBD2 (5 bases). Germline V gene data show CDR1 as SGHDT and CDR2 as YYEEEE. The CDR3 has 14 amino acids. Trimming pared 0 bases from V and 1 base from J, leaving 5 bases between. In DNA, the CDR3 is TGTGCCAGCAGCTTGGGCGGGTCCTACAATGAGCAGTTCTTC. This sequence encodes CASSLGGSYNEQFF.

V is TRBV11-3 and J is TRBJ2-4; 7 positions match TRBD2. The junction had 8 bases not matched to a gene; V was cut back by 0 bases and J by 0 bases. Germline V gene sequence: CDR1 SGHNT, CDR2 YENEEA. The CDR3 sequence is 18 residues long. CDR3 sequence: CASSLDWGRGLAKNIQYF. The DNA of the CDR3 is TGTGCCAGCAGCTTAGATTGGGGGAGGGGCCTAGCCAAAAACATTCAGTACTTC.

The V gene is TRBV5-1, the J gene TRBJ2-2, with 8 bases lining up with TRBD1. CDR1 and CDR2 (germline): SGHRS, YFSETQ. Trimming removed 4 bases from V and 4 bases from J; junction bases left unmatched: 15. The CDR3 totals 18 residues. CDR3 loop: CASSRGITGGGSTGELFF. CDR3 in DNA: TGCGCCAGCAGCCGTGGGATAACAGGGGGAGGTAGCACCGGGGAGCTGTTTTTT.

Here the CDR3 reads CASSHPGQGTYEQYF. The DNA of the CDR3 is TGTGCCAGCAGCCACCCGGGACAGGGGACCTACGAGCAGTACTTC. This chain joins TRBV7-6 and TRBJ2-7, with TRBD1 matching 10 bases. CDR3 length: 15 residues. V shed 5 bases, J shed 2 bases, and the junction held 6 bases outside the gene matches. CDR1 is SGHVS, CDR2 FNYEAQ, per germline.

V and J are TRBV18 and TRBJ1-4, with TRBD1 identical over 8 bases. V shed 0 bases, J shed 3 bases, and the junction held 0 bases outside the gene matches. CDR3 size: 15 residues. CDR1 and CDR2 from the germline V gene are KGHSH and LQKENI. CDR3: CASSPPGQANEKLFF. The CDR3 region has the DNA TGTGCCAGCTCACCACCGGGACAGGCTAATGAAAAACTGTTTTTT.

The chain joins TRBV6-6 to TRBJ2-2; D might be TRBD2 (6 bases). The germline V gene has CDR1 MNHNY and CDR2 SVGAGI (reference sequence). V lost 4 bases and J lost 7, with 7 bases in between. The CDR3 extends over 12 amino acids. This CDR3 is CASSWGVGELFF. For the CDR3, the DNA is TGTGCCAGCAGTTGGGGGGTCGGGGAGCTGTTTTTT.

V usage is TRBV7-6 and J usage is TRBJ2-3, with D possibly TRBD2 on 5 matching bases. The germline CDR1 and CDR2 sequences are SGHVS and FNYEAQ. The CDR3 is made up of 16 amino acids. The V end was cut by 5 bases, the J end by 1 base, with 16 bases between. CDR3 nucleotide sequence: TGTGCCAGCAGCCCACCGGCGGGTCGGGGCACAGATACGCAGTATTTT. Its translation is CASSPPAGRGTDTQYF.

The rearrangement links TRBV9 to TRBJ2-1; D perhaps matches TRBD1 (5 bases). V lost 4 bases, J lost 9 bases, and 17 bases lay in between. The CDR3 consists of 14 residues. In germline, CDR1 is SGDLS, CDR2 YYNGEE. As DNA, the CDR3 is TGTGCCAGCAGCCCCTCGGGTTCCCAGGGTGAGCAGTTCTTC. Protein sequence: CASSPSGSQGEQFF. The full variable domain, its missing parts supplied by reference TRBV9 and TRBJ2-1, is DSGVTQTPKHLITATGQRVTLRCSPRSGDLSVYWYQQSLDQGLQFLIQYYNGEERAKGNILERFSAQQFPDLHSELNLSSLELGDSALYFCASSPSGSQGEQFFGPGTRLTVL.

This chain links TRBV15 with TRBJ2-5; possibly TRBD2 for D (6 bases). V dropped 0 bases and J dropped 2 bases, with 10 bases sitting between them. Germline CDR1 and CDR2: LNHNV and YYDKDF (reference sequence). CDR3 size: 15 residues. The CDR3 loop is CATSRDGRPQETQYF. The DNA for the CDR3 is TGTGCCACCAGCAGAGATGGGAGGCCTCAAGAGACCCAGTACTTC.

The chain joins TRBV10-1 to TRBJ2-1; D gene unclear. V lost 0 bases and J lost 6, with 9 bases in between. Per germline, CDR1 WNHNN and CDR2 SYGVQD (reference sequence). The CDR3 has 14 residues. The DNA for the CDR3 is TGCGCCAGCAGTGAGTCTTCCGGTTCCAATGAGCAGTTCTTC. This translates into CASSESSGSNEQFF.

This clone occurred once. V gene TRBV5-5 combines with J gene TRBJ2-5; D ambiguous. The CDR3 consists of 11 residues. Germline lookup yields CDR1 SGHKS and CDR2 YYEKEE (reference sequence). The ends were cut back, 1 base at V and 13 bases at J, with 11 bases in the middle. The CDR3 DNA reads TGTGCCAGCAGCTTGAACGGTGTTGGGTACTTC. This gives the protein CASSLNGVGYF.

V usage is TRBV7-2 and J usage is TRBJ2-1; D is uncertain. Germline V gives CDR1 SGHTA, CDR2 FQGNSA. This CDR3 has 16 amino acids. V was clipped by 3 bases and J by 2 bases, with 14 bases between them. CDR3 sequence reads: CASSLTQGGPYNEQFF. The CDR3 bases are TGTGCCAGCAGCTTGACCCAAGGCGGCCCCTACAATGAGCAGTTCTTC.

The rearrangement links TRBV27 to TRBJ1-5; weak D call: TRBD1 (6 bases). Trimming shortened V by 5 bases and J by 0 bases, and 14 bases separated the two germline ends. The CDR3 loop spans 16 amino acids. Germline lookup yields CDR1 MNHEY and CDR2 SMNVEV (reference sequence). The CDR3 bases are TGTGCCAGCAGTCCCATTACAGGGTATAGCAATCAGCCCCAGCATTTT. Protein: CASSPITGYSNQPQHF.

The CDR3 loop is CASRILYEQYF. In DNA form, the CDR3 reads TGTGCCAGCAGAATCCTATACGAGCAGTACTTC. The V gene is TRBV2, the J gene TRBJ2-7; D is ambiguous. Trimming pared 6 bases from V and 4 bases from J, leaving 7 bases between. Germline values: CDR1 SNHLY, CDR2 FYNNEI. The CDR3 runs 11 residues.

The chain carries TRBV7-2 and TRBJ2-1, with 9 positions matching TRBD1. From germline, CDR1 is SGHTA and CDR2 FQGNSA. V shed 2 bases, J shed 7 bases, and the junction held 3 bases outside the gene matches. There are 14 residues in the CDR3. The CDR3 here is CASSLQTGGNEQFF. DNA of the CDR3: TGTGCCAGCAGCTTACAGACAGGGGGAAATGAGCAGTTCTTC.

The chain's CDR3 is CASSRGSGANVLTF. The CDR3 DNA follows: TGTGCCTCCTCCAGGGGCTCTGGGGCCAACGTCCTGACTTTC. The V call is TRBV30, the J call TRBJ2-6, with D maybe TRBD1 (6 bases). The CDR3 runs 14 residues. V was trimmed by 7 bases and J by 0 bases, leaving 10 bases between them. Germline V CDR1 and CDR2: GTSNPN, SVGIG (reference sequence).

The rearrangement uses TRBV5-1 and TRBJ2-2; D gene uncertain. Germline loops: CDR1 SGHRS, CDR2 YFSETQ. V was cut by 2 bases and J by 6 bases, with 8 bases left in between. The CDR3 totals 13 residues. The CDR3 spells CASSFLSSGELFF. The CDR3 nucleotides read TGCGCCAGCAGCTTCCTGTCGTCCGGGGAGCTGTTTTTT.

The rearrangement uses TRBV5-1 and TRBJ2-1; 14 nucleotides match TRBD2. Germline CDR1 and CDR2: SGHRS and YFSETQ. V was pared by 3 bases and J by 3 bases, with 11 bases of the junction left unmatched. CDR3 length: 19 residues. The CDR3 DNA reads as TGCGCCAGCAGCTCACCGGGACTAGCGGGAGTGGCTGGCTACAATGAGCAGTTCTTC. Protein sequence: CASSSPGLAGVAGYNEQFF.

V gene TRBV28 combines with J gene TRBJ2-1; the match to TRBD2 covers 10 bases. This CDR3 is built from 16 residues. V trimming: 6 bases; J trimming: 3 bases; junction bases outside the gene matches: 8. In germline, CDR1 is MDHEN, CDR2 SYDVKM. The CDR3 region is CASRPPTSGFYNEQFF. CDR3 coding DNA: TGTGCCAGCAGACCCCCGACTAGCGGGTTCTACAATGAGCAGTTCTTC.